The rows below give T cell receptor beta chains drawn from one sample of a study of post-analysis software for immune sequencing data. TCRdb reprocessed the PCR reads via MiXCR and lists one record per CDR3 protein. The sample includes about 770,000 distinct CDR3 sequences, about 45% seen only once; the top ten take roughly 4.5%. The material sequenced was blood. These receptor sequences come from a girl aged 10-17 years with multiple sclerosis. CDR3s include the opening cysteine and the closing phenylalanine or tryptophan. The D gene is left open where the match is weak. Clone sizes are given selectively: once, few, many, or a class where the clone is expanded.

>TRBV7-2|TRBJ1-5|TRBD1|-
TGTGCCAGCAGCCCAAACCACCCACAGGCGGGACAGGGGAATCAGCCCCAGCATTTT
CASSPNHPQAGQGNQPQHF
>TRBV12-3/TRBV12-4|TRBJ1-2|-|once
TGTGCCAGCAGTCAGGACGGCTACTATGGCTACACCTTC
CASSQDGYYGYTF
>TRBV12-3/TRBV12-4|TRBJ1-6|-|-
TGTGCCAGCAGTGCCTCCGGCGAATTAACTTCTAATTCACCCCTCCACTTT
CASSASGELTSNSPLHF
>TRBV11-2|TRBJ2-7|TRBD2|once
TGTGCCAGCAGCGGCTTGGGGCTAGCGGGATTTTACGAGCAGTACTTC
CASSGLGLAGFYEQYF
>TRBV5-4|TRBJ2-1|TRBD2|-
TGTGCCAGCAGGGGGACTAACCCTGCTGAGCAGTTCTTC
CASRGTNPAEQFF
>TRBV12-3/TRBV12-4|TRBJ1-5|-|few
TGTGCCAGCACCCTGACAGTCAATCAGCCCCAGCATTTT
CASTLTVNQPQHF
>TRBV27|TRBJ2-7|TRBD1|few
TGTGCCAGCAGTTTGGGGACAGGCAAGCTCGAGCAGTACTTC
CASSLGTGKLEQYF
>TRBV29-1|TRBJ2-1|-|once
TGCAGCGTTGAAGAAGGCAGAACCTCCTACAATGAGCAGTTCTTC
CSVEEGRTSYNEQFF
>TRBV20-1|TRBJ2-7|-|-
TGCAGTGCTACGACAGCTGAAACCTACGAGCAGTACTTC
CSATTAETYEQYF
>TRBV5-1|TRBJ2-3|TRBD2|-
TGCGCCAGCAGCCGGGAACTAGCGGGAGGGCCAGATACGCAGTATTTT
CASSRELAGGPDTQYF
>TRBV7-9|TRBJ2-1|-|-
TGTGCCAGCAGCATGGCTAGCGTACCCAATGAGCAGTTCTTC
CASSMASVPNEQFF